What follows are 27 T cell receptor beta chains derived from one specimen sequenced in a study of T cell repertoires in cytomegalovirus infection. These receptors have no identified antigens. TCRdb re-derived calls from the reads in MiXCR, one entry per CDR3 protein. There are fewer than 350,000 distinct CDR3 sequences in the sample; almost 30% occur only once, and over 15% lies in the top ten. The sample was cultured PBMCs, taken from culture after CMV antigen stimulation. These receptors originate from a human donor in good health (CMV status not recorded). Some clones in this sample may be carry-over from other donors' samples.

This clonotype was picked up a small number of times. The rearrangement joins TRBV7-9 to TRBJ2-5; 10 bases are shared with TRBD1. The trim removed 5 bases at V and 4 bases at J, leaving 13 bases unmatched. Germline CDR1 and CDR2: SEHNR and FQNEAQ (reference sequence). This CDR3 comprises 17 residues. This CDR3 is CASSPTRDRGLVETQYF. In DNA, the CDR3 is TGTGCCAGCAGCCCTACCCGGGACAGGGGCCTAGTAGAGACCCAGTACTTC.

This chain connects TRBV14 to TRBJ2-3; 8 bases are shared with TRBD2. V was clipped by 5 bases and J by 6 bases; unmatched bases: 13. The CDR3 extends over 16 amino acids. CDR1 and CDR2 (germline): SGHDN, FVKESK. In DNA form, the CDR3 reads TGTGCCAGCAGCACGACTAGCGTGTTTGGGGTGGATACGCAGTATTTT. Protein: CASSTTSVFGVDTQYF.

This clonotype was detected only a few times. The chain has TRBV6-1 and TRBJ2-3; TRBD2 matches at 7 bases. The CDR3 totals 14 residues. Germline-derived CDR1 and CDR2 are MNHNS and SASEGT. V dropped 9 bases and J dropped 1; count of bases not matched to a gene: 7. CDR3 sequence (DNA): TGTGCCAGTTTGCTAGCGGCGGGCACAGATACGCAGTATTTT. It codes for CASLLAAGTDTQYF.

This sequence joins TRBV6-1 and TRBJ1-1; perhaps TRBD1 as D (5 bases). CDR1 MNHNS and CDR2 SASEGT come from the germline V gene. CDR3 length equals 13 residues. V lost 7 bases and J 8 bases, leaving 17 bases between the germline ends. CDR3 protein: CASNIGTGGEAFF. CDR3 nucleotide sequence: TGTGCCAGCAATATAGGGACCGGAGGCGAAGCTTTCTTT.

The chain couples TRBV5-1 to TRBJ1-1; no clear D gene. The CDR3 is 14 residues long. V lost 1 base and J lost 5, with 12 bases in between. Germline CDR1 SGHRS, CDR2 YFSETQ. The CDR3 DNA sequence: TGCGCCAGCAGCTTGAAGACTCAAAGTACTGAAGCTTTCTTT. Protein product: CASSLKTQSTEAFF.

The gene calls are TRBV19 and TRBJ1-5; tentatively, D is TRBD1 (6 bases). V lost 3 bases to trimming and J lost 7 bases, with 13 bases between them. The CDR3 loop spans 14 amino acids. CDR1 is LNHDA and CDR2 is SQIVND in the germline V gene (reference sequence). CDR3 region: CASSMDDRSQPQHF. CDR3 DNA sequence: TGTGCCAGTAGTATGGATGACAGGAGCCAGCCCCAGCATTTT.

The chain couples TRBV7-6 to TRBJ2-7, with TRBD1 as a possible D gene (5 bases). Trimming pared 1 base from V and 2 bases from J, leaving 12 bases between. CDR3 length: 15 residues. Germline V CDR1 and CDR2: SGHVS, FNYEAQ. CDR3 loop: CASSLGLGQAYEQYF. The DNA of the CDR3 is TGTGCCAGCAGCTTAGGATTGGGGCAGGCCTACGAGCAGTACTTC.

This chain uses TRBV24-1 with TRBJ1-2; a possible D gene is TRBD1 (6 bases). V dropped 6 bases and J dropped 0 bases, with 13 bases sitting between them. CDR1 and CDR2 from the germline V gene are KGHDR and SFDVKD. The CDR3 contains 15 residues. For the CDR3, the DNA is TGTGCCACCAGTAGAGACAGGCAATCTAACTATGGCTACACCTTC. The encoded protein is CATSRDRQSNYGYTF.

CDR3: CASSTASGWNEQFF. DNA for the CDR3: TGTGCCAGCAGTACCGCTAGCGGTTGGAATGAGCAGTTCTTC. J is TRBJ2-1 and V is TRBV6-1, with 7 positions matching TRBD2. V shed 5 bases and J 7 bases; nucleotides not matched to a gene: 8. The CDR3 totals 14 residues. Per germline, CDR1 MNHNS and CDR2 SASEGT.

The chain is built from TRBV2 and TRBJ1-2; 7 bases are a match to TRBD1. The CDR3 loop spans 15 amino acids. The J segment lost 7 bases and the V segment lost 10 bases, leaving 18 bases of the junction unmatched. The germline V gene encodes CDR1 SNHLY and CDR2 FYNNEI. The DNA of the CDR3 is TGTGCCACTCTTTCGGGGGCAGACCGACAGGGTGGCTACACCTTC. It encodes CATLSGADRQGGYTF.

The CDR3 loop is CASSAIGVAEQFF. The CDR3 nucleotides are TGTGCCAGCAGTGCCATCGGGGTGGCTGAGCAGTTCTTC. The rearrangement links TRBV12-3 or TRBV12-4 to TRBJ2-1; perhaps TRBD2 as D (5 bases). The CDR3 spans 13 residues. Trimming removed 5 bases at V and 9 bases at J, with 14 bases between.

The J gene is TRBJ2-7, the V gene TRBV7-2; a possible D gene is TRBD2 (6 bases). Germline CDR1 SGHTA, CDR2 FQGNSA. This CDR3 spans 13 amino acids. Trimming took 2 bases from V and 4 from J, leaving 9 bases between them. In DNA, the CDR3 is TGTGCCAGCAGCTTAACTAGCTTATACGAGCAGTACTTC. Encoded protein: CASSLTSLYEQYF. Full variable domain (outside the CDR3, taken from reference TRBV7-2 and TRBJ2-7): GAGVSQSPSNKVTEKGKDVELRCDPISGHTALYWYRQSLGQGLEFLIYFQGNSAPDKSGLPSDRFSAERTGGSVSTLTIQRTQQEDSAVYLCASSLTSLYEQYFGPGTRLTVT.

This chain joins TRBV7-6 and TRBJ2-3, with D hard to call. V lost 4 bases and J 1 base, leaving 6 bases between the germline ends. CDR1 and CDR2 from the germline V gene are SGHVS and FNYEAQ. This CDR3 has 13 residues. The CDR3 DNA reads TGTGCCAGCAGCTCCCTCCGCACAGATACGCAGTATTTT. This codes for CASSSLRTDTQYF.

This clonotype turned up a few times. The V call is TRBV27, the J call TRBJ2-1; 9 nucleotides agree with TRBD1. The germline CDR1 and CDR2 sequences are MNHEY and SMNVEV (reference sequence). The CDR3 runs to 15 residues. The V segment lost 4 bases and the J segment 4 bases; nucleotides outside the gene matches: 5. The CDR3 DNA follows: TGTGCCAGCAGTTCACCCGGGACAGGGTACAATGAGCAGTTCTTC. Protein sequence: CASSSPGTGYNEQFF.

In its sample, this clonotype was seen once. J is TRBJ1-6 and V is TRBV15; D is unclear. V lost 5 bases and J 3 bases, leaving 2 bases between the germline ends. The CDR3 is made up of 12 amino acids. Looked up from germline, CDR1 is LNHNV and CDR2 is YYDKDF (reference sequence). The CDR3 region has the DNA TGTGCCACCAGCCGCTATAATTCACCCCTCCACTTT. This gives the protein CATSRYNSPLHF.

This chain connects TRBV11-2 to TRBJ2-7; no firm D call. Germline V gene data show CDR1 as SGHAT and CDR2 as FQNNGV. Between the trimmed V and J ends, which lost 1 base and 3 bases, there was a span of 13 bases. This CDR3 region has 15 residues. CDR3 sequence: CASSLVISVSYEQYF. In DNA, the CDR3 is TGTGCCAGCAGCTTAGTAATAAGTGTCAGCTACGAGCAGTACTTC.

The chain joins TRBV20-1 to TRBJ2-7; 9 positions match TRBD2. Germline V gene data show CDR1 as DFQATT and CDR2 as SNEGSKA (reference sequence). The CDR3 consists of 14 residues. Trimming cost V 6 bases and J 3 bases; bases outside gene matches: 9. CDR3 protein: CSAPPRAGGYEQYF. The CDR3, as DNA: TGCAGTGCCCCACCCCGAGCGGGAGGCTACGAGCAGTACTTC.

The rearrangement joins TRBV7-2 to TRBJ1-2; D is unclear. Between the trimmed V and J ends, which lost 2 bases and 4 bases, there was a span of 17 bases. Germline V gene sequence: CDR1 SGHTA, CDR2 FQGNSA. The CDR3 contains 16 residues. For the CDR3, the DNA is TGTGCCAGCAGCTTAACATCCGACGAACTGTTCTATGGCTACACCTTC. This gives the protein CASSLTSDELFYGYTF.

This clonotype appeared a few times. The chain has TRBV12-3 or TRBV12-4 and TRBJ1-5, with 9 positions matching TRBD1. Trimming at V came to 5 bases and at J to 3 bases, leaving 5 bases not matched to a gene. The CDR3 covers 15 residues. CDR3 coding DNA: TGTGCCAGCAGTCCGACAGGGGGGAACAATCAGCCCCAGCATTTT. It codes for CASSPTGGNNQPQHF.

The chain has TRBV20-1 and TRBJ1-6; weak D call: TRBD1 (5 bases). In germline, CDR1 is DFQATT, CDR2 SNEGSKA (reference sequence). Trimming stripped 6 bases from V and 5 bases from J, with 14 bases between. CDR3 length: 14 residues. CDR3 nucleotide sequence: TGCAGTGCGCCTGGCCAGACAGATAATTCACCCCTCCACTTT. Translation: CSAPGQTDNSPLHF.

This chain links TRBV6-5 with TRBJ2-7; 11 bases fit TRBD2. V lost 5 bases, J lost 0 bases, and 3 bases stayed unmatched. The germline V gene encodes CDR1 MNHEY and CDR2 SVGAGI. The CDR3 loop spans 15 amino acids. This CDR3 reads CASSRLAGSSYEQYF. The CDR3 DNA reads as TGTGCCAGCAGTAGACTAGCGGGAAGCTCCTACGAGCAGTACTTC.

The V and J genes are TRBV20-1 and TRBJ1-3; 10 nucleotides match TRBD1. CDR1 DFQATT and CDR2 SNEGSKA come from the germline V gene (reference sequence). The length of the CDR3 is 14 residues. V shed 6 bases, J shed 4 bases, and the junction held 6 bases outside the gene matches. The CDR3 spells CSARQGANGNTIYF. CDR3 in DNA: TGCAGTGCGAGACAGGGGGCCAACGGAAACACCATATATTTT.

This sequence joins TRBV15 and TRBJ1-5; 9 bases fit TRBD1. CDR3 size: 15 residues. With V trimmed by 5 bases and J by 6 bases, 8 bases remained unmatched. Germline assignment: CDR1 LNHNV and CDR2 YYDKDF (reference sequence). Written as DNA, the CDR3 is TGTGCCACCAGCTCCCTACAGGGGGCAGTTCAGCCCCAGCATTTT. Translated, it gives CATSSLQGAVQPQHF.

There are a few counts of this clonotype. The V call is TRBV2, the J call TRBJ2-2; D gene unclear. Trimming left V 4 bases short and J 7 bases short, with 4 bases between. Germline CDR1 SNHLY, CDR2 FYNNEI. The CDR3 runs to 11 residues. CDR3 region: CASSVDGELFF. Written as DNA, the CDR3 is TGTGCCAGCAGTGTTGACGGGGAGCTGTTTTTT.

J is TRBJ1-2 and V is TRBV3-1, with 8 bases identical to TRBD1. Germline loops: CDR1 LGHDT, CDR2 YNNKEL (reference sequence). This CDR3 region has 14 residues. V lost 5 bases, J lost 8 bases, and 10 bases stayed unmatched. Written as DNA, the CDR3 is TGTGCCAGCAGCTCAAGGGGACAGGCGGACGGCTACACCTTC. It encodes CASSSRGQADGYTF.

Concerning this clonotype itself: This likely comes from a read error, as the CDR3 has no conserved phenylalanine or tryptophan at its end. The rearrangement joins TRBV5-6 to TRBJ1-1, with 8 bases aligning to TRBD1. Germline V gene lookup returns CDR1 SGHDT and CDR2 YYEEEE. This CDR3 spans 15 amino acids. V shed 2 bases, J shed 6 bases, and the junction held 9 bases outside the gene matches. The CDR3 bases are TGTGCCAGCAGCTTCCGGGACAGGCTACGCGCTGAAGCTTTCCTT. Translated, it gives CASSFRDRLRAEAFL.

This clonotype has a handful of counts. The gene calls are TRBV18 and TRBJ1-1, with TRBD1 matching over 8 bases. Germline V gives CDR1 KGHSH, CDR2 LQKENI. The CDR3 extends over 13 amino acids. V shed 8 bases and J 1 base; nucleotides not matched to a gene: 3. This CDR3 reads CASLGQANTEAFF. The CDR3 bases are TGTGCCAGCCTGGGACAGGCGAACACTGAAGCTTTCTTT.